This T cell receptor (beta chain) derives from a study of PD-L1 blockade in urothelial cancer. Time point: pretreatment peripheral blood. Patients had locally advanced or metastatic urothelial carcinoma. This CDR3 contains 15 residues. Germline loops: CDR1 MNHNY, CDR2 SVGAGI (reference sequence). V was clipped by 5 bases and J by 2 bases, with 13 bases between them. Every PCR received spiked-in synthetic TCR analog templates. Clones were read by immunoSEQ multiplex PCR, and TCRdb kept only the in-frame ones, dropping some. This sample has 90,000 or so clones, with around 90% found just once. The input for sequencing was PBMCs, taken around atezolizumab (anti-PD-L1) treatment. V usage is TRBV6-6 and J usage is TRBJ2-1, with D possibly matching TRBD2 (6 bases). The sequence derives from a man aged 55-75 years with urothelial cancer. CDR3 loop: CASSHRLGTYNEQFF. For the CDR3, the DNA is TGTGCCAGCAGTCACAGACTAGGGACCTACAATGAGCAGTTCTTC.